This T cell receptor (beta chain) was profiled in a study of shared clonotypes between healthy human individuals. The study's findings and limits: Estimated richness values were generally larger in naive subsets than in memory subsets.

Naive CD8 populations comprised CD45RO-negative cells positively selected for CCR7, excluding terminally differentiated effector memory CD45RA+ cells. Of note for this clone: Antigen specificity is unknown.

The CDR3 is made up of 13 amino acids. Germline assignment: CDR1 PRHDT and CDR2 FYEKMQ (reference sequence). This was a deep-level run. Using approximately 190 ng DNA, around 30,000 T cell genomes, the sorted-subset replicate PCRs were run. Here immunoSEQ multiplex PCR was the method, and the copy in TCRdb shows in-frame clones only, minus some. The repertoire has around 2.1 million clones, 85% to 95% of them found once; the top ten carry more than 1.5%. V is TRBV13 and J is TRBJ2-5; TRBD1 agrees at 7 bases. The J call could be wrong; TRBJ2-7 is a better fit for the DNA end. This TCR was recovered from a man aged 18 to 29 in good health. Some clones in this sample may be carry-over from other donors' samples. The sample comprised naive CD8+ T cells from PBMCs. Here the CDR3 DNA reads TGTGCCAGCAGCTACGGACAGGACTACGAGCAGTACTTC. It encodes CASSYGQDYEQYF.